A single T cell receptor (beta chain) is shown here with its context. Germline CDR1 is SGHNT and CDR2 is YYREEE (reference sequence). This CDR3 has 15 residues. Losses at the gene ends were 0 bases for V and 5 bases for J; bases not matched to a gene: 5. The data belong to a study of blood T cell repertoires in COVID-19. Those who participated ranged in age from about 18 to 89 years and resided in about two dozen US areas. Symptom resolution, clearance, or two negative PCRs marked donors in Cohort 3 as recovered. TCRdb's table, derived via immunoSEQ multiplex PCR, lists solely in-frame clones and lacks some. The data contain 310,000 or so clones, around 88% of them seen just once; the ten biggest clones take up about 5.5%.

This TCR was recovered from a woman aged 40 to 50 who had recovered from COVID-19. The chain carries TRBV5-4 and TRBJ2-3; 8 bases map to TRBD1. Sequencing used PBMCs or T cells enriched from blood (not recorded which). CDR3 in amino acids: CASSLGITGGDTQYF. The CDR3 nucleotides are TGTGCCAGCAGCTTGGGGATTACAGGGGGAGATACGCAGTATTTT.